This record concerns one T cell receptor (beta chain) sequence. The antigen is not known. The PCR had 60 Vbeta and 13 Jbeta primers. Sequenced by immunoSEQ multiplex PCR; TCRdb stores in-frame clones only, minus some. This sample has 150,000 to 200,000 clones, with around 78% found just once. The data stem from a study of cytomegalovirus exposure and HLA in healthy donors. The overall study: The early release's HLA-typed donors yielded some 85 million unique TCRs. Points from the study as a whole: Association of a missense DCLRE1C variant with TCR beta V- and J-gene trimming was reported in a later analysis.

CDR1 is MNHNS and CDR2 is SASEGT in the germline V gene. The CDR3 sequence is 11 residues long. V trimming: 1 base; J trimming: 11 bases; junction bases outside the gene matches: 0. The rearrangement uses TRBV6-1 and TRBJ1-1, with 8 bases that match TRBD1. The clonotype originates from a woman between 50 and 59 years old in good health and CMV-seropositive. Sequencing was done on a sample of PBMCs. CDR3 coding DNA: TGTGCCAGCAGTGAAGGGACAGGGGCTTTCTTT. Translation gives CASSEGTGAFF.